In its sample, the clone carrying this T cell receptor beta chain was seen many times. Trimming took 5 bases from V and 7 from J, leaving 17 bases between them. The CDR3 totals 14 residues. The germline V gene has CDR1 SEHNR and CDR2 FQNEAQ (reference sequence). This entry is derived from a study of T cells in Graves' hyperthyroidism and ophthalmopathy. Diagnostic assessment was based on clinical symptoms, serum thyroxine and TRAb, thyroid ultrasound and orbital computed tomography. The TCR beta CDR3 regions underwent amplification using RNA transcripts as the source. TCR CDR3 regions were first amplified by RT-PCR with HTBI primers. Using its own MiXCR run on the multiplex PCR reads, TCRdb lists one record per CDR3 protein. This sample carries around 490,000 distinct CDR3 sequences, about 20% of them seen once, and the ten largest clones take 40% to 50%.

This clonotype was obtained from a man in his forties with Graves' ophthalmopathy. The sample consisted of blood. The gene calls are TRBV7-9 and TRBJ1-1, with a tentative D call TRBD1 (5 bases). In DNA, the CDR3 is TGTGCCAGCAGCCTCCCCAGGCAGGGTATTGAAGCTTTCTTT. As protein: CASSLPRQGIEAFF. Full variable domain (missing parts from reference TRBV7-9 and TRBJ1-1): DTGVSQNPRHKITKRGQNVTFRCDPISEHNRLYWYRQTLGQGPEFLTYFQNEAQLEKSRLLSDRFSAERPKGSFSTLEIQRTEQGDSAMYLCASSLPRQGIEAFFGQGTRLTVV.